This T cell receptor (beta chain) was profiled in a study of shared clonotypes between healthy human individuals. Study results and limitations: Among donors, clonotype sharing was expected to be affected by sequencing depth.

This CDR3 has 14 residues. The germline gives CDR1 GTSNPN, CDR2 SVGIG (reference sequence). The V and J ends lost 2 bases and 8 bases respectively, with 13 bases between them. Genomic DNA came from 100 million or so PBMCs in unsorted samples. The sample holds a few counts of this clone. Its antigen remains unidentified. TCRdb keeps only in-frame clones here, not all; method: immunoSEQ multiplex PCR. The sample has around 530,000 clones, around three quarters seen once. Sample: PBMCs. The rearrangement uses TRBV30 and TRBJ1-6; D call uncertain. The sequence was obtained from a woman between 40 and 55 years old in good health. Some clones in this sample may be carry-over from other donors' samples. This CDR3 reads CAWSIELRDSPLHF. The CDR3 DNA reads as TGTGCCTGGAGTATTGAGTTAAGGGATTCACCCCTCCACTTT.